This TCR beta chain was retrieved from a study of PD-L1 blockade in urothelial cancer. From germline, CDR1 is MDHEN and CDR2 SYDVKM. V was clipped by 2 bases and J by 3 bases; unmatched bases: 5. The length of the CDR3 is 17 residues. Libraries were prepared by immunoSEQ multiplex PCR; TCRdb keeps only in-frame clonotypes and omits some of them. The table records about 81,000 clones, around nine tenths of them present only once. This chain connects TRBV28 to TRBJ2-7; 15 bases line up with TRBD2. This sample comprised PBMCs, obtained around atezolizumab (anti-PD-L1) treatment. This clonotype originated in a man in his sixties with urothelial cancer. The CDR3 coding sequence is TGTGCCAGCAGTTTACGCGGGACTAGCGGGAGGCTCTACGAGCAGTACTTC. Protein product: CASSLRGTSGRLYEQYF.